This TCR beta chain was documented in a study of shared clonotypes between healthy human individuals. Findings of the study overall: Several donors had around 5% of their naive CD4 clonotypes in common.

A CD45RA+ naive subset and a CD45RA-negative memory subset were split from CD4+ cells. Only in-frame clones appear in the TCRdb table, and some are missing; sequencing was by immunoSEQ multiplex PCR. The repertoire holds some 2,400,000 clones, about 94% seen once, with roughly 0.13% in the top ten. On this clone: Antigen: not known. At the DNA level, this CDR3 is encoded by other sequences in the same sample as well.

Sample: naive CD4+ T cells sorted from blood. Subset indicated: CD45RA+ positively selected. The receptor comes from a man between 18 and 35 years old in good health.

For the CDR3, the DNA is TGTGCCAGCAGCCGACTAGCGGGGGCGAACACCGGGGAGCTGTTTTTT. This sequence encodes CASSRLAGANTGELFF. This rearrangement joins TRBV27 to TRBJ2-2; 12 bases map to TRBD2. CDR1 is MNHEY and CDR2 is SMNVEV in the germline V gene (reference sequence). The CDR3 sequence is 16 residues long. After removal of 6 bases from V and 0 bases from J, the junction contained 2 bases not matched to a gene.